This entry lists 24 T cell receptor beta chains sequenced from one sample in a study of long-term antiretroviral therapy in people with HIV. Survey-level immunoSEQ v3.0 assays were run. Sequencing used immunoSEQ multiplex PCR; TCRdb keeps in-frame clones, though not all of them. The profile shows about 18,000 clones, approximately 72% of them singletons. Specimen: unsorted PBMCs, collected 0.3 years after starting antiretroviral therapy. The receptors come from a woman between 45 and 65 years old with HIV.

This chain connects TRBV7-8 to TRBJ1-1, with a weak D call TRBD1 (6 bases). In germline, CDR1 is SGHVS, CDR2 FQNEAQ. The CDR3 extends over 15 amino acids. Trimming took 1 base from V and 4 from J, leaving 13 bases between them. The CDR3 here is CASSLDGGPGTEAFF. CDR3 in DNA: TGTGCCAGCAGCTTAGATGGGGGGCCGGGCACTGAAGCTTTCTTT.

The CDR3 here is CASSFGYYGYTF. The CDR3 DNA is TGCGCCAGCAGCTTCGGTTACTATGGCTACACCTTC. This chain connects TRBV5-1 to TRBJ1-2; D gene unclear. Looked up from germline, CDR1 is SGHRS and CDR2 is YFSETQ. The CDR3 covers 12 residues. Trimming cost V 2 bases and J 3 bases, with 5 bases left between them.

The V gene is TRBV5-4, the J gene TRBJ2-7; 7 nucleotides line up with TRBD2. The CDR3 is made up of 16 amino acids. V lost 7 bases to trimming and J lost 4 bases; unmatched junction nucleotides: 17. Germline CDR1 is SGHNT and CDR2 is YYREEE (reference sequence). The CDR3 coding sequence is TGTGCCAGCGCTTTGCGGGGGAGAATGAGAACTTACGAGCAGTACGTC. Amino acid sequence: CASALRGRMRTYEQYV.

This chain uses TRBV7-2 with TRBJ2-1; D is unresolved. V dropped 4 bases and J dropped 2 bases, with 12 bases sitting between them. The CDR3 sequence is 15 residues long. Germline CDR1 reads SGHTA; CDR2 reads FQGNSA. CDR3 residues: CASSWRPDPYNEQFF. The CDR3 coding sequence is TGTGCCAGCAGCTGGAGACCGGACCCCTACAATGAGCAGTTCTTC. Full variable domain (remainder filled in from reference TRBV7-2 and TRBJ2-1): GAGVSQSPSNKVTEKGKDVELRCDPISGHTALYWYRQSLGQGLEFLIYFQGNSAPDKSGLPSDRFSAERTGGSVSTLTIQRTQQEDSAVYLCASSWRPDPYNEQFFGPGTRLTVL.

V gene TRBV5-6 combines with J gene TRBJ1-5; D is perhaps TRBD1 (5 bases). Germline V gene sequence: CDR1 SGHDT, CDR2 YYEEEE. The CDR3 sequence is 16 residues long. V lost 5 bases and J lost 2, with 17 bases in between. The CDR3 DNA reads TGTGCCAGCAGTAAGATGCAGGGTGTTGGCAATCAGCCCCAGCATTTT. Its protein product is CASSKMQGVGNQPQHF. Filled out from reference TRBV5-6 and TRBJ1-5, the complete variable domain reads DAGVTQSPTHLIKTRGQQVTLRCSPKSGHDTVSWYQQALGQGPQFIFQYYEEEERQRGNFPDRFSGHQFPNYSSELNVNALLLGDSALYLCASSKMQGVGNQPQHFGDGTRLSIL.

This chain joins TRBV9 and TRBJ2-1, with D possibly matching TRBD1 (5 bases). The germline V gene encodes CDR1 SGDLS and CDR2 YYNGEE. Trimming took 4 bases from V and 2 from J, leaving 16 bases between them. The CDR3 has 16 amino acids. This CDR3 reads CASSQWIGAAYNEQFF. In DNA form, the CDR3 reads TGTGCCAGCAGCCAGTGGATAGGGGCGGCCTACAATGAGCAGTTCTTC.

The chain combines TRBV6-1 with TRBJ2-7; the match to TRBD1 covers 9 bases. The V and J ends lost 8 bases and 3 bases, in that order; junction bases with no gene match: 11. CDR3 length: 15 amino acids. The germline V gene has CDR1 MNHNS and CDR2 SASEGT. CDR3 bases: TGTGCCAGCGGGATTTCCGGGACAGGGCTCTACGAGCAGTACTTC. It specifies CASGISGTGLYEQYF.

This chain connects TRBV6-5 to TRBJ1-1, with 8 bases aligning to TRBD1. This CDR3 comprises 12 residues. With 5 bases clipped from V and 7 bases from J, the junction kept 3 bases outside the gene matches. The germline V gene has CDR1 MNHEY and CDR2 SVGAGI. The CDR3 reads CASSGTGREAFF. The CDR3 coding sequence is TGTGCCAGCAGTGGGACAGGTCGTGAAGCTTTCTTT.

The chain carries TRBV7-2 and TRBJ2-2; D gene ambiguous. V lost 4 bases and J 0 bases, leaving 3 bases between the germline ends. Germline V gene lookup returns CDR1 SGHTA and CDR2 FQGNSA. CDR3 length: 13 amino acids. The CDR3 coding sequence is TGTGCCAGCAGCTCTCCGAACACCGGGGAGCTGTTTTTT. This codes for CASSSPNTGELFF.

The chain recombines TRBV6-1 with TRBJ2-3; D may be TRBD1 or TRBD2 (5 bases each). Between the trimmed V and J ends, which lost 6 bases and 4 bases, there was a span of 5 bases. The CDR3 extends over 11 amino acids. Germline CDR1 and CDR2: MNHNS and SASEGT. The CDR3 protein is CASRGADTQYF. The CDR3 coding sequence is TGTGCCAGCAGGGGGGCAGATACGCAGTATTTT.

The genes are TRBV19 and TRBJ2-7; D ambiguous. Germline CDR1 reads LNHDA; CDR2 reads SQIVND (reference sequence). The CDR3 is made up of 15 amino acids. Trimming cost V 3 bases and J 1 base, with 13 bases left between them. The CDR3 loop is CASSMGLFLSYEQYF. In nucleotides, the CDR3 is TGTGCCAGTAGTATGGGCCTGTTTCTTTCCTACGAGCAGTACTTC.

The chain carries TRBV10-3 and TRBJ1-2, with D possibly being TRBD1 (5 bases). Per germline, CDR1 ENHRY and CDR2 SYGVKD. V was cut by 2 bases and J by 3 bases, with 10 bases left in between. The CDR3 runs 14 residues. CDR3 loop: CAISEAREYYGYTF. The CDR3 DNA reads TGTGCCATCAGTGAGGCCAGGGAATACTATGGCTACACCTTC.

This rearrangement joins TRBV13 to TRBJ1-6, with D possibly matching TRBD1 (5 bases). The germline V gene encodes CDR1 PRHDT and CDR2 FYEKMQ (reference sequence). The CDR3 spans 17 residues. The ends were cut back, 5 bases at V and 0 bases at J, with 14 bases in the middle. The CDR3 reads CASSARDPNSYNSPLHF. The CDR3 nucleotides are TGTGCCAGCAGCGCCCGGGACCCAAACTCCTATAATTCACCCCTCCACTTT.

The CDR3 DNA reads TGCGCCAGCAGTAGGCCGTCTCTCACAGATACGCAGTATTTT. Amino acids: CASSRPSLTDTQYF. J is TRBJ2-3 and V is TRBV10-2; the D is unclear. V lost 5 bases and J 2 bases, leaving 11 bases between the germline ends. This CDR3 is 14 amino acids long. Per germline, CDR1 WSHSY and CDR2 SAAADI.

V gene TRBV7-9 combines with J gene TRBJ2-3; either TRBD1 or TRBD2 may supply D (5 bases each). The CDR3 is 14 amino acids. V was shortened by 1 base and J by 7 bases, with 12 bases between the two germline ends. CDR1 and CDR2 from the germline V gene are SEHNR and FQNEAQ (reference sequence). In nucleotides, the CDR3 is TGTGCCAGCAGCTTAGAAGAGGGACCGAATACGCAGTATTTT. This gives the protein CASSLEEGPNTQYF.

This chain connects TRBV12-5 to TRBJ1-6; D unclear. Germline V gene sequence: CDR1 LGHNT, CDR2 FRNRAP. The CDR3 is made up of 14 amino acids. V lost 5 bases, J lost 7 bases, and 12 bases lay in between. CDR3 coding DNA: TGTGCTAGTGGTCCCGACACCGTGAATTCACCCCTCCACTTT. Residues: CASGPDTVNSPLHF.

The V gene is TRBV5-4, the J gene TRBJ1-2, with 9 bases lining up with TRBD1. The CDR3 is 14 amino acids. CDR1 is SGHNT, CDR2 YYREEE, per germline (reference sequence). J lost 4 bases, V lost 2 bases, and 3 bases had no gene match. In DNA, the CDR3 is TGTGCCAGCAGCTTTACAGGGGGCGTCTATGGCTACACCTTC. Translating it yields CASSFTGGVYGYTF.

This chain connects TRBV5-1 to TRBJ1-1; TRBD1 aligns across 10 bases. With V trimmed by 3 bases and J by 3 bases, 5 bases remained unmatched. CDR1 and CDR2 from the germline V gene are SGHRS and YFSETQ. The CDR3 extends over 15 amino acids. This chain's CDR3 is CASSSTGGRDTEAFF. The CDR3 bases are TGCGCCAGCAGCTCGACAGGGGGCAGGGACACTGAAGCTTTCTTT.

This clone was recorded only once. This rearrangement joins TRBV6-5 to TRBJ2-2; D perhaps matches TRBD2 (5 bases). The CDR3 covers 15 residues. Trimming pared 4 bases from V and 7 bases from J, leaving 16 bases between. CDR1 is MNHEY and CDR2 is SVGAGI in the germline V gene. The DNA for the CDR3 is TGTGCCAGCAGTTTGTCTCCGCGGGCCGGCGGGGAGCTGTTTTTT. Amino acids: CASSLSPRAGGELFF.

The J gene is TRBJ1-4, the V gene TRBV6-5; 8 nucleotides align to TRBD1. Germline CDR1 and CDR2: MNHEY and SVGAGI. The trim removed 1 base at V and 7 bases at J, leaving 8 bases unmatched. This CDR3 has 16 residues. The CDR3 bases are TGTGCCAGCAGTTACTATTCCAGGGGGCGGGGTGAAAAACTGTTTTTT. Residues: CASSYYSRGRGEKLFF.

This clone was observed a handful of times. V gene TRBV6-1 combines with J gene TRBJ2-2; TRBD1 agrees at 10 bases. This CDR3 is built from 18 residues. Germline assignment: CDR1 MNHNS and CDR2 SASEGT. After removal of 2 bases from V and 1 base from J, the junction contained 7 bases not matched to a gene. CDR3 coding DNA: TGTGCCAGCAGTGAATGGGACAGGGGTGGGAAGAACACCGGGGAGCTGTTTTTT. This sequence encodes CASSEWDRGGKNTGELFF.

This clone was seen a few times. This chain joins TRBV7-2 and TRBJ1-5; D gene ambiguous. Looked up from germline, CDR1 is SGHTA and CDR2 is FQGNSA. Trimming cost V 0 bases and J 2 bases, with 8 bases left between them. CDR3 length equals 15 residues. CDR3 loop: CASSLAWAGNQPQHF. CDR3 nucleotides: TGTGCCAGCAGCTTAGCTTGGGCCGGCAATCAGCCCCAGCATTTT.

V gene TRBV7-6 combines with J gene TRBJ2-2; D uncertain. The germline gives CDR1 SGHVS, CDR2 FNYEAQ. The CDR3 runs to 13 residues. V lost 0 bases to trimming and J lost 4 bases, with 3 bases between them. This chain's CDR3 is CASSLAGTGELFF. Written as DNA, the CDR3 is TGTGCCAGCAGCTTAGCGGGCACCGGGGAGCTGTTTTTT.

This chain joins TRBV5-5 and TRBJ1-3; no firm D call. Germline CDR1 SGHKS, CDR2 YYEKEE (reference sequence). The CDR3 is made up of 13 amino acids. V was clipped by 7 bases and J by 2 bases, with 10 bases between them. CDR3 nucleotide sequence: TGTGCCAGCTCGCTGGAGGCTGGAAACACCATATATTTT. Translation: CASSLEAGNTIYF.